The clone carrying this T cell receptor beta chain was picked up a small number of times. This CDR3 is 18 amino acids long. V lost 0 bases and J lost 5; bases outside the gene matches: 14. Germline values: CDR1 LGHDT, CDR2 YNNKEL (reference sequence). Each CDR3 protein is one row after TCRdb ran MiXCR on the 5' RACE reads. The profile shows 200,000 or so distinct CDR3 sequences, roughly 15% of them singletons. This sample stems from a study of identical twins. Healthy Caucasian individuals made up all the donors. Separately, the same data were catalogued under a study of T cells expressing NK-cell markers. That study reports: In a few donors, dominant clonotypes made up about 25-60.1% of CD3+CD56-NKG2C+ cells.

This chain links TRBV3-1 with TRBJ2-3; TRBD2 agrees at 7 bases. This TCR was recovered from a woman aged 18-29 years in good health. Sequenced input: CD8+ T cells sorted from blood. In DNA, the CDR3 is TGTGCCAGCAGCCAAGATCGGGAGGCGGGCGTCGGGGTAGATACGCAGTATTTT. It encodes CASSQDREAGVGVDTQYF.